A selection of T cell receptor beta chains follows, all from one sample in a study of T cell changes during pregnancy in multiple sclerosis. Sequencing was performed with immunoSEQ multiplex PCR; in TCRdb, only in-frame clones are kept and a portion is missing. The top ten hold approximately 0.61% of the sample, which has about 41,000 clones, roughly 87% seen once. This specimen consisted of CD4+ T cells from peripheral blood mononuclear cells, obtained in the first trimester of pregnancy. The source is a female donor with multiple sclerosis, enrolled in a pregnancy study. The conserved cysteine and the conserved F or W are not part of the CDR3 here. The order of the fields is D gene, V gene, J gene, CDR3 protein. D genes are given only for firm matches.

-	TRBV7-9	TRBJ1-4	ASSLLSGTTNEKLF
-	TRBV6-1	TRBJ2-1	ASSVTKDSGRIYNEQF
TRBD2	TRBV4-3	TRBJ2-7	ASSQETSGTAYEQY
-	TRBV6-6	TRBJ2-2	ASSLDTLGELF
TRBD2	TRBV11-3	TRBJ2-7	ASSTRGGLVYEQY
-	TRBV11-3	TRBJ2-3	ASSSSWGALTDTQY
TRBD2	TRBV27	TRBJ2-7	ASSLAPGGRSYEQY
TRBD2	TRBV4-1	TRBJ2-7	ASSQPTSGRFYEQY
TRBD2	TRBV5-4	TRBJ2-1	ASSLIATSGRISQF
TRBD2	TRBV4-2	TRBJ2-3	ASSQDLAVKTDTQY
-	TRBV14	TRBJ2-4	ASSPGKNIQY
-	TRBV28	TRBJ2-7	ASSLLGAGEQY
-	TRBV2	TRBJ2-7	ASLGTRASYEQY
-	TRBV6-5	TRBJ2-7	ASMYNRDTYEQY
-	TRBV5-4	TRBJ1-2	ASSLAGTYYGYT
TRBD2	TRBV30	TRBJ2-1	AWSELTSKF
-	TRBV28	TRBJ2-7	ASSLLGGEQY
-	TRBV2	TRBJ2-7	ASSGTPGDPYEQY